The source of this T cell receptor (beta chain) is a study of blood T cells in healthy people across ages. Study-level findings and limits: Naive CD4+ cells and diversity were both higher in long-lived donors than in aged donors.

Using a J-beta primer mix together with a sample-barcoded 5' primer, a second PCR was run for roughly 7 to 12 cycles. With 12 random nucleotides, a template-switch adaptor tagged each individual cDNA molecule. Each of the samples gave a minimum of 3 million paired-end reads that contained CDR3. Each CDR3 protein is one row after TCRdb ran MiXCR on the 5' RACE reads. Of about a million distinct CDR3 sequences listed, roughly 50% were seen once; the top ten hold 20% to 25%. Of note for this clonotype: The target antigen is unknown.

CDR1 is WSHSY, CDR2 SAAADI, per germline. Trimming shortened V by 6 bases and J by 2 bases, and 14 bases separated the two germline ends. The CDR3 has 14 amino acids. The origin of this receptor is a woman aged 55 to 70 in good health. The chain carries TRBV10-2 and TRBJ2-7; D perhaps matches TRBD1 (8 bases). Input material: blood. CDR3 in amino acids: CASRKQGGPYEQYF. CDR3 sequence (DNA): TGCGCCAGCAGGAAACAGGGGGGGCCCTACGAGCAGTACTTC.